This paragraph covers one T cell receptor (beta chain) sequence. What it binds is not known. Each donor gave roughly 9.2 milliliters of peripheral blood. Sample-barcoded 5' priming and a J-beta primer mix drove a second PCR of roughly 6 to 12 cycles. Template switching added a 12-random-nucleotide identifier to every cDNA molecule. TCRdb analysed the 5' RACE reads with MiXCR anew, one entry per CDR3 protein. Of 450,000 to 700,000 distinct CDR3 sequences in the sample, approximately 27% were seen once. The CDR3 covers 14 residues. Germline loops: CDR1 MNHEY, CDR2 SVGAGI. These data come from a study of blood T cells in healthy people across ages. Study conclusions and caveats: Donor CMV status was unknown, possibly confounding expanded clonotype changes. Those diversity estimates obtained from one million T cells were thought to be underestimates.

Source material: blood. V and J are TRBV6-5 and TRBJ2-5; D is undetermined. The J call may be wrong; the DNA end is better matched by TRBJ2-7. The sequence derives from an older woman in good health. As DNA, the CDR3 is TGTGCCAGCAGTTACTCGATCCCTTCCTACGAGCAGTACTTC. Amino acid sequence: CASSYSIPSYEQYF.